This TCR beta chain stems from a study of blood T cell repertoires in COVID-19. Study context: Italy, Spain and the United States were the sources of the convalescent and acute COVID-19 samples. PBMCs, B-cell-depleted T cells, or T cells were the source of the cDNA or gDNA that made up the material.

Germline CDR1 SGHTA, CDR2 FQGTGA. The CDR3 is 13 residues long. The V and J ends lost 5 bases and 4 bases, in that order; junction bases with no gene match: 2. Authors' methods: Amplification with reference gene primers provided the estimates of nucleated cell counts. Measured with immunoSEQ multiplex PCR; TCRdb has only the in-frame clones, and not every one. For V, J and clone size, that table is used; D and trimming come from the DNA. The table shows 150,000 to 160,000 clones, with 70% to 85% occurring only once. Patients at the Seattle site were enrolled during active infection and followed longitudinally.

The V call is TRBV7-3, the J call TRBJ2-7; 10 bases align to TRBD1. The material sequenced was peripheral blood. The receptor was isolated from a man aged 55-75 years with COVID-19, enrolled during active disease. The CDR3 is CASSTGQGYEQYF. For the CDR3, the DNA is TGTGCCAGCAGCACGGGACAGGGGTACGAGCAGTACTTC.